This passage covers 8 T cell receptor beta chains from one sample sequenced in a study of blood T cells in healthy people across ages. Primed by a sample-barcoded 5' primer and a J-beta primer mix, a second PCR proceeded for roughly 6 to 12 cycles. TCRdb analysed the 5' RACE reads with MiXCR anew, one entry per CDR3 protein. The sample lists fewer than 1 million distinct CDR3 sequences, 44% seen once, with around 21% in the top ten. Sequences were obtained from blood. The source is a man aged 60-69 years in good health.

This clonotype was detected once. The rearrangement joins TRBV20-1 to TRBJ1-3; D is undetermined. This CDR3 is 14 amino acids long. The V end was cut by 3 bases, the J end by 2 bases, with 11 bases between. Germline V gene data show CDR1 as DFQATT and CDR2 as SNEGSKA (reference sequence). The CDR3 is CSASRRIPGNTIYF. The CDR3, as DNA: TGCAGTGCTAGTCGTCGGATCCCTGGAAACACCATATATTTT.

V usage is TRBV29-1 and J usage is TRBJ1-3, with D possibly matching TRBD1 (5 bases). The V end was cut by 5 bases, the J end by 0 bases, with 8 bases between. The CDR3 spans 13 residues. CDR1 SQVTM and CDR2 ANQGSEA come from the germline V gene. The CDR3 coding sequence is TGCAGCGTTCCGGGACCCTCTGGAAACACCATATATTTT. Translation: CSVPGPSGNTIYF.

V usage is TRBV11-3 and J usage is TRBJ1-5; perhaps TRBD1 as D (6 bases). The CDR3 is made up of 16 amino acids. Germline loops: CDR1 SGHNT, CDR2 YENEEA. The germline V and J ends were trimmed by 5 bases and 3 bases, with 17 bases remaining between them. CDR3 residues: CASSQKGGPDNQPQHF. The CDR3 region has the DNA TGTGCCAGCAGCCAGAAAGGGGGACCAGACAATCAGCCCCAGCATTTT.

The chain is built from TRBV4-1 and TRBJ2-7, with D maybe TRBD2 (5 bases). The CDR3 consists of 15 residues. CDR1 is MGHRA and CDR2 is YSYEKL in the germline V gene. With 8 bases removed from V and 5 bases from J, the gap between germline ends came to 22 bases. For the CDR3, the DNA is TGCGCCAGCTTGCCAAATGGAGGACGATCTGACGAGCAGTACTTC. It is translated as CASLPNGGRSDEQYF.

The chain is built from TRBV24-1 and TRBJ2-6; no clear D gene. CDR3 length equals 14 residues. CDR1 is KGHDR and CDR2 is SFDVKD in the germline V gene. The V gene lost 4 bases and the J gene lost 4 bases, with 7 bases spanning the gap. The CDR3 loop reads CATSDPRGANVLTF. The CDR3 DNA reads as TGTGCCACCAGTGACCCAAGGGGGGCCAACGTCCTGACTTTC.

The chain carries TRBV28 and TRBJ1-2; 12 positions agree with TRBD1. Germline V CDR1 and CDR2: MDHEN, SYDVKM. The CDR3 sequence is 16 residues long. The chain's CDR3 is CANTPGQGALIYGYTF. CDR3 coding DNA: TGTGCTAATACACCGGGACAGGGGGCTTTAATCTATGGCTACACCTTC.

This chain connects TRBV7-2 to TRBJ2-5; D is uncertain. The V end was cut by 6 bases, the J end by 4 bases, with 12 bases between. The length of the CDR3 is 13 residues. The V gene's germline CDR1 is SGHTA and CDR2 FQGNSA. The CDR3 DNA reads as TGTGCCAGCAGACCCGCCTCCCGAGAGACCCAGTACTTC. This sequence encodes CASRPASRETQYF.

This clonotype was observed many times. This chain uses TRBV12-3 or TRBV12-4 with TRBJ2-5, with D unresolved. This CDR3 has 12 amino acids. The germline V and J ends were trimmed by 2 bases and 5 bases, with 6 bases remaining between them. The CDR3 DNA is TGTGCCAGCAGTTTAAGTAGGGAGACCCAGTACTTC. Protein sequence: CASSLSRETQYF.